The 14 T cell receptor beta chains in this list originate from one sample, sequenced in a study of blood T cells in healthy people across ages. Primers used in a second PCR of roughly 6 to 11 cycles were a sample-barcoded 5' primer and a J-beta primer mix. TCRdb independently ran MiXCR on the 5' RACE reads; one entry per CDR3 protein. The sample contains about 1,500,000 distinct CDR3 sequences, approximately 40% of which appear only once. The sequenced sample was blood. The receptors come from a woman under 30 in good health.

The chain employs TRBV20-1 and TRBJ2-2; possibly TRBD2 for D (5 bases). Trimming took 2 bases from V and 5 from J, leaving 9 bases between them. The CDR3 spans 13 residues. CDR1 and CDR2 (germline): DFQATT, SNEGSKA (reference sequence). CDR3 sequence (DNA): TGCAGTGCTAGACCCCCGGGGACCGGGGAGCTGTTTTTT. Residues: CSARPPGTGELFF.

The genes are TRBV4-1 and TRBJ2-4, with 9 nucleotides matching TRBD2. The DNA matches TRBJ2-7 better at its end, which makes the J call doubtful. Germline V gives CDR1 MGHRA, CDR2 YSYEKL. The CDR3 extends over 20 amino acids. The CDR3: CASSQGSLWLAGKTTYEQYF. The CDR3 nucleotides read TGCGCCAGCAGCCAAGGGTCACTGTGGCTAGCGGGGAAAACTACCTACGAGCAGTACTTC.

There are a few counts of this clonotype. The chain joins TRBV9 to TRBJ2-3; tentative D call: TRBD2 (6 bases). The CDR3 consists of 16 residues. Germline CDR1 and CDR2: SGDLS and YYNGEE. V lost 4 bases and J 3 bases, leaving 18 bases between the germline ends. In nucleotides, the CDR3 is TGTGCCAGCAGCACCCAGGGACTGGTAATGACAGATACGCAGTATTTT. It encodes CASSTQGLVMTDTQYF.

The chain combines TRBV2 with TRBJ1-1; D is undetermined. Trimming took 8 bases from V and 4 from J, leaving 14 bases between them. The CDR3 covers 13 residues. Germline CDR1 and CDR2: SNHLY and FYNNEI. The CDR3 nucleotides read TGTGCCAGCCGGGGAAGGAGGAGCACTGAAGCTTTCTTT. This sequence encodes CASRGRRSTEAFF.

CDR3 sequence reads: CSVGRLSLNEQYF. The CDR3 DNA sequence: TGCAGCGTTGGGCGGTTGTCCCTCAATGAGCAGTACTTC. The chain recombines TRBV29-1 with TRBJ2-5; no firm D call. Germline V lookup: CDR1 SQVTM, CDR2 ANQGSEA. The CDR3 consists of 13 residues. The V end was cut by 4 bases, the J end by 11 bases, with 20 bases between.

In regard to this clonotype: The DNA is omitted, as the CDR3 cannot be located on it reliably, and the CDR3 follows TCRdb's listing. The V call is TRBV6-1, the J call TRBJ2-1; the DNA was not used to check the table's D call, TRBD2. Germline values: CDR1 MNHNS, CDR2 SASEGT. The CDR3 has 17 amino acids, counting both end residues. CDR3 sequence: CASSELAGGANEQFFGF.

This clonotype was counted between two and nine times. V is TRBV3-1 and J is TRBJ2-5; D is uncertain. The V gene's germline CDR1 is LGHDT and CDR2 YNNKEL (reference sequence). V dropped 2 bases and J dropped 5 bases, with 12 bases sitting between them. This CDR3 contains 14 residues. The CDR3 spells CASSQTGLAETQYF. The CDR3 DNA reads TGTGCCAGCAGCCAAACGGGCCTCGCGGAGACCCAGTACTTC.

The chain joins TRBV10-3 to TRBJ2-3; TRBD2 matches 10 bases. The CDR3 spans 17 residues. The trim removed 2 bases at V and 5 bases at J, leaving 10 bases unmatched. The germline V gene has CDR1 ENHRY and CDR2 SYGVKD. The CDR3 bases are TGTGCCATCAGTGAGGCGGCTAGCGGGGGAAGACAAGATACGCAGTATTTT. It specifies CAISEAASGGRQDTQYF.

In this sample, this clonotype turned up a few times. The J gene is TRBJ2-3, the V gene TRBV11-2; TRBD2 might be the D (6 bases). The CDR3 spans 16 residues. V gave up 3 bases and J gave up 0 bases, with 13 bases separating them. Germline-derived CDR1 and CDR2 are SGHAT and FQNNGV. The CDR3 is CASSFLGLTSTDTQYF. The CDR3 DNA follows: TGTGCCAGCAGCTTTTTAGGACTAACTAGCACAGATACGCAGTATTTT.

The J gene is TRBJ2-1, the V gene TRBV5-1; D unresolved. V gave up 3 bases and J gave up 2 bases, with 9 bases separating them. CDR1 SGHRS and CDR2 YFSETQ come from the germline V gene. The length of the CDR3 is 14 residues. The CDR3 here is CASSSDGAYNEQFF. For the CDR3, the DNA is TGCGCCAGCAGCTCGGACGGCGCCTACAATGAGCAGTTCTTC.

V gene TRBV20-1 combines with J gene TRBJ2-3; 9 bases agree with TRBD2. From germline, CDR1 is DFQATT and CDR2 SNEGSKA (reference sequence). This CDR3 comprises 15 residues. The V gene end was trimmed by 6 bases and the J gene end by 11 bases; junction bases not matched to a gene: 18. CDR3 amino acids: CSARLTSGSESGQYF. CDR3 nucleotides: TGCAGTGCCAGATTGACTAGCGGCTCTGAGAGTGGGCAGTATTTT.

The chain combines TRBV6-1 with TRBJ2-7; 7 nucleotides line up with TRBD1. The DNA end favors TRBJ2-5, so the J call may be wrong. Germline loops: CDR1 MNHNS, CDR2 SASEGT. CDR3 size: 15 residues. CDR3 sequence: CASSEQTGIQETQYF. The DNA of the CDR3 is TGTGCCAGCAGTGAACAGACAGGGATCCAAGAGACCCAGTACTTC.

This chain uses TRBV4-1 with TRBJ1-6, with 8 nucleotides matching TRBD1. The CDR3 runs 15 residues. Germline CDR1 and CDR2: MGHRA and YSYEKL. V shed 3 bases and J 9 bases; nucleotides not matched to a gene: 7. The CDR3 region is CASSQGTGIGSPLHF. The CDR3 region has the DNA TGCGCCAGCAGCCAGGGGACAGGCATCGGTTCACCCCTCCACTTT.

This chain links TRBV10-3 with TRBJ2-2, with 9 bases fitting TRBD1. The CDR3 runs to 13 residues. CDR1 is ENHRY, CDR2 SYGVKD, per germline. The junction had 2 bases not matched to a gene; V was cut back by 6 bases and J by 6 bases. CDR3 protein: CAISGDRAGELFF. The CDR3 DNA follows: TGTGCCATCAGCGGGGACAGGGCCGGGGAGCTGTTTTTT.